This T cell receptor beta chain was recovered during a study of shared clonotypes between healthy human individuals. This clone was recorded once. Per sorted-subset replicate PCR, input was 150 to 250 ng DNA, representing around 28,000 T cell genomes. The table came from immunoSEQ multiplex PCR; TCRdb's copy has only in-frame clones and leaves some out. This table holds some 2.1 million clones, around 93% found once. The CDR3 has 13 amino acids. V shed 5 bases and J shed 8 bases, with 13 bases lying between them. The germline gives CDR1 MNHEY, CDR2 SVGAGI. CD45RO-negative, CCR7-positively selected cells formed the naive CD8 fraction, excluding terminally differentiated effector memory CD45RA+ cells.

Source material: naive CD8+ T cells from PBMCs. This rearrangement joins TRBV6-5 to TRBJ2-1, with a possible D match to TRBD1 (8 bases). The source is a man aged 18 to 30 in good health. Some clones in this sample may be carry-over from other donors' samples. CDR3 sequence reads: CASSPTGGDEQFF. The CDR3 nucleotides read TGTGCCAGCAGTCCCACAGGGGGGGATGAGCAGTTCTTC.